The sequence of this T cell receptor beta chain was determined in a study of OX40 agonist ivuxolimab in advanced cancers. Across the whole study: Eligibility admitted prior anti-PD-1, anti-PD-L1 or anti-CTLA-4 therapy; about 42% had some. Study-level findings and limits: In general, CD8+ T cells held more expanded clones than CD4+ did, on average.

Concerning this clone: Antigen: not known.

This table comes from immunoSEQ multiplex PCR, and its TCRdb copy is limited to in-frame clones, with some not included. The sample records around 65,000 clones, under 95% being singletons. This receptor was taken from an adult with an advanced solid tumor such as melanoma, head and neck, liver or kidney cancer. The sample consisted of CD4+ or CD8+ T cells sorted from blood, taken in a trial of the OX40 agonist ivuxolimab.

The CDR3 is CASSLWAGGSIADTQYF. As DNA, the CDR3 is TGTGCCAGCAGCTTATGGGCGGGAGGATCTATAGCAGATACGCAGTATTTT. The J gene is TRBJ2-3, the V gene TRBV11-2, with 8 bases lining up with TRBD2. The CDR3 spans 17 residues. The ends lost 2 bases at V and 4 bases at J; junction bases unmatched: 11. CDR1 and CDR2 from the germline V gene are SGHAT and FQNNGV.